This is a list of T cell receptor beta chains from one sample in a study of beta chain features in type 1 diabetes. TCRdb keeps only in-frame clones here, not all; method: immunoSEQ multiplex PCR. The profile covers under 950,000 clones, with roughly a sixth appearing a single time and 0.02% to 0.025% taken by the ten largest. Sequences were obtained from naive CD4+ T cells from blood. These receptors originate from a woman under 30 in good health. The CDR3 runs from the conserved cysteine through the conserved F or W. The D gene is left open where the match is weak. Rows give clone size only sometimes, using once, few, many, or a class for an expanded clone.

abundance	d_gene	v_gene	j_gene	CDR3nt	CDR3aa
few	TRBD2	TRBV2	TRBJ2-1	TGTGCCAGCAGGCCAACTAGCGGCCGCTCTGATGAGCAGTTCTTC	CASRPTSGRSDEQFF
NA	NA	TRBV28	TRBJ2-3	TGTGCCAGCAATTCCGGGTCTAGCACAGATACGCAGTATTTT	CASNSGSSTDTQYF
NA	NA	TRBV5-6	TRBJ2-7	TGTGCCAGCAGCTGGTGGACAGAGGACGAGCAGTACTTC	CASSWWTEDEQYF
few	NA	TRBV7-9	TRBJ1-5	TGTGCCAGCAGCTCCGACAGAAGCAATCAGCCCCAGCATTTT	CASSSDRSNQPQHF
NA	NA	TRBV6-5	TRBJ2-1	TGTGCCAGCAGTAACAGGGACTACAATGAGCAGTTCTTC	CASSNRDYNEQFF
NA	NA	TRBV5-1	TRBJ2-5	TGCGCCAGCAGCACGGAGGAGACCCAGTACTTC	CASSTEETQYF
NA	NA	TRBV9	TRBJ2-3	TGTGCCAGCAGCCCTCACCCTTCGCTACGGGATACGCAGTATTTT	CASSPHPSLRDTQYF
few	NA	TRBV6-5	TRBJ2-7	TGTGCCAGCAGTTACTCCCACAGGGACTACGAGCAGTACTTC	CASSYSHRDYEQYF
NA	TRBD2	TRBV5-1	TRBJ2-5	TGCGCCAGCAGCCAAGCTAGCGGGCCGCAAGAGACCCAGTACTTC	CASSQASGPQETQYF
NA	NA	TRBV7-2	TRBJ2-2	TGTGCCGCGGGCAGTGGCGGGGCCCCCGGGGAGCTGTTTTTT	CAAGSGGAPGELFF
NA	TRBD1	TRBV2	TRBJ2-2	TGTGCCAGCTCAAGCATATACAGGGGCACCGGGGAGCTGTTTTTT	CASSSIYRGTGELFF
few	NA	TRBV9	TRBJ2-1	TGTGCCAGCAGCCCTAGTATGGGCTACAATGAGCAGTTCTTC	CASSPSMGYNEQFF
few	NA	TRBV4-2	TRBJ2-2	TGTGCCAGCAGCCGAGAAGACTCGGGAGCTTGGGCCCACCGGGAGCTGTTTTTT	CASSREDSGAWAHRELFF
NA	TRBD1	TRBV7-9	TRBJ2-4	TGTGCCAGCAGCTTATTACTCCCGGGACACCCAGGGGGCATTCAGTACTTC	CASSLLLPGHPGGIQYF
NA	NA	TRBV5-1	TRBJ2-1	TGCGCCAGCAGCTTCGGGCAGGGGTCCTACAATGAGCAGTTCTTC	CASSFGQGSYNEQFF
many	TRBD2	TRBV10-3	TRBJ2-4	TGTGCCATCAGTGAGTCGCCTAGCGGGACACTAGCCAAAAACATTCAGTACTTC	CAISESPSGTLAKNIQYF
few	TRBD2	TRBV4-1	TRBJ2-7	TGCGCCAGCAGCCAACTAGGGACTAGCGGCCTCCTCCCACCCTACGAGCAGTACTTC	CASSQLGTSGLLPPYEQYF
NA	NA	TRBV28	TRBJ1-4	TGTGCCAGCAGTTTATTAACCCGGGGGGAAAAACTGTTTTTT	CASSLLTRGEKLFF
NA	TRBD2	TRBV6-4	TRBJ2-1	TGTGCCAGCAGTGTACTAGCGGGTATGAATGAGCAGTTCTTC	CASSVLAGMNEQFF
many	TRBD2	TRBV14	TRBJ2-1	TGTGCCAGCAGCCATCGAGCGGGAGGGCGCTACAATGAGCAGTTCTTC	CASSHRAGGRYNEQFF
NA	NA	TRBV7-9	TRBJ2-7	TGTGCCAGCGGAACTATGGCGGTGAGCTACGAGCAGTACTTC	CASGTMAVSYEQYF
NA	TRBD1	TRBV20-1	TRBJ2-7	TGCAGTGCTCCGGACAGGGGCGAGCAGTACTTC	CSAPDRGEQYF
NA	NA	TRBV6-6	TRBJ1-5	TGTGCCAGCACAGACCAGGGTGTTTTAAATCAGCCCCAGCATTTT	CASTDQGVLNQPQHF
NA	TRBD2	TRBV28	TRBJ2-1	TGTGCCAGCAGCCCACGGACTAGCTGGCTCAGAAATGAGCAGTTCTTC	CASSPRTSWLRNEQFF
NA	NA	TRBV7-3	TRBJ2-1	TGTGCCAGCAGCCGTCCCGCAGGTGAGCAGTTCTTC	CASSRPAGEQFF
NA	TRBD1	TRBV28	TRBJ2-7	TGTGCCAGCAGTGCCGCCGGGACAGGGTCCCACGAGCAGTACTTC	CASSAAGTGSHEQYF
few	NA	TRBV19	TRBJ1-1	TGTGCCAGTAGTATCCTTAGGACAGCTGAAGCTTTCTTT	CASSILRTAEAFF
NA	TRBD1	TRBV7-9	TRBJ1-2	TGTGCCAGCAGCCCAGATAGGATCGGACAGGGAACTACTAACTATGGCTACACCTTC	CASSPDRIGQGTTNYGYTF
NA	NA	TRBV7-2	TRBJ2-1	TGTGCCAGCAGAGGGAGCTCCTACAATGAGCAGTTCTTC	CASRGSSYNEQFF
NA	NA	TRBV28	TRBJ1-5	TGTGCCACTCACCGGACGTCGGGCAATCAGCCCCAGCATTTT	CATHRTSGNQPQHF
few	TRBD2	TRBV27	TRBJ2-7	TGTGCCAGCAGTCCATCTAGCGGGAGGGCCAGTTATGCCTCCGAGCAGTACTTC	CASSPSSGRASYASEQYF
NA	NA	TRBV2	TRBJ1-1	TGTGCCAGCAGGGACAGATCACGAAACACTGAAGCTTTCTTT	CASRDRSRNTEAFF
NA	TRBD1	TRBV28	TRBJ2-1	TGTGCCAGCAGTTTTTGGGGCCGGGACAGGGGGCCCTACAATGAGCAGTTCTTC	CASSFWGRDRGPYNEQFF
few	TRBD1	TRBV19	TRBJ2-2	TGTGCCAGTAGTTCCATAGGCCCGGGACAGGGCGCGAACACCGGGGAGCTGTTTTTT	CASSSIGPGQGANTGELFF
few	TRBD1	TRBV29-1	TRBJ2-5	TGCAGCACGGGACAGGGGGAAGAGACCCAGTACTTC	CSTGQGEETQYF
NA	NA	TRBV7-9	TRBJ1-5	TGTGCCAGCAGCTTAGGTATGGGACAGCCCCAGCATTTT	CASSLGMGQPQHF
NA	NA	TRBV29-1	TRBJ2-3	TGCAGCGTTGTGAGGCTACAGGTTGGGGATACGCAGTATTTT	CSVVRLQVGDTQYF
NA	TRBD1	TRBV29-1	TRBJ2-5	TGCAGCGGTCGACAGGGCACCGCTCCCCAAGAGACCCAGTACTTC	CSGRQGTAPQETQYF
NA	TRBD1	TRBV7-9	TRBJ2-5	TGTGCCAGCAGCGGCCGGGACAGGGATCGAGAGACCCAGTACTTC	CASSGRDRDRETQYF
NA	TRBD1	TRBV29-1	TRBJ1-1	TGCAGCGTTTCCTCCTCGCCGGGACAGGGGGATGGGAACACTGAAGCTTTCTTT	CSVSSSPGQGDGNTEAFF
NA	NA	TRBV7-9	TRBJ2-1	TGTGCCAGCAGCTCCGATCTTCTAGCGAGTGAGCAGTTCTTC	CASSSDLLASEQFF
NA	NA	TRBV5-1	TRBJ2-1	TGCGCCAGCAGCTTGGCTGCTAGCCGGAAAGGGGGTGAGCAGTTCTTC	CASSLAASRKGGEQFF
NA	NA	TRBV5-4	TRBJ2-1	TGTGCCGGGGGGGCTGGGCTCAATGAGCAGTTCTTC	CAGGAGLNEQFF
NA	TRBD2	TRBV10-3	TRBJ2-7	TGTGCCATCGAGCACTCGACTAGCGGTTACGAGCAGTACTTC	CAIEHSTSGYEQYF
NA	TRBD2	TRBV7-9	TRBJ2-1	TGTGCCAGCAGCTTGAGCGGGACCGGATACAATGAGCAGTTCTTC	CASSLSGTGYNEQFF